This T cell receptor beta chain was recovered during a study of control samples from healthy donors and cancer patients. Germline loops: CDR1 MDHEN, CDR2 SYDVKM. This CDR3 is 17 amino acids long. Deletions cut 6 bases from V and 5 bases from J, with 22 bases between. Here immunoSEQ multiplex PCR was the method, and the copy in TCRdb shows in-frame clones only, minus some. Among 50,000 to 55,000 clones listed, over 85% were seen once. The genes are TRBV28 and TRBJ2-2; D unclear. This clonotype was obtained from a man under 40 in good health. Sequenced sample: blood. The CDR3 reads CASSVTLGKAETGELFF. CDR3 coding DNA: TGTGCCAGCAGCGTAACTTTGGGCAAAGCAGAAACCGGGGAGCTGTTTTTT.